The source of this TCR beta chain is a study of shared clonotypes between healthy human individuals. The protocol was immunoSEQ multiplex PCR, while the TCRdb copy is restricted to in-frame clones and leaves out a portion. The sample lists some 2.4 million clones, approximately 94% seen once, with approximately 0.36% in the top ten. J was trimmed by 4 bases and V by 3 bases; bases with no gene match: 4. The CDR3 runs 14 residues. Germline lookup yields CDR1 SGHRS and CDR2 YFSETQ. The receptor's source is a man between 18 and 29 years old in good health. Some clones in this sample may be carry-over from other donors' samples. The chain joins TRBV5-1 to TRBJ1-2; 9 bases align to TRBD1. The sequenced sample was naive CD4+ T cells from PBMCs. Indicated subset: CD45RA+ positively selected. CDR3 residues: CASSSGQGTYGYTF. The CDR3 nucleotides read TGCGCCAGCAGCTCTGGACAGGGGACCTATGGCTACACCTTC. The variable domain in full, completed from reference TRBV5-1 and TRBJ1-2, reads KAGVTQTPRYLIKTRGQQVTLSCSPISGHRSVSWYQQTPGQGLQFLFEYFSETQRNKGNFPGRFSGRQFSNSRSEMNVSTLELGDSALYLCASSSGQGTYGYTFGSGTRLTVV.